The clone carrying this T cell receptor (beta chain) has ten or more counts. Its antigen is not known. A J-beta primer mix and a sample-barcoded 5' primer were used in a second PCR of about 6 to 12 cycles. MiXCR, run by TCRdb on the 5' RACE reads, gives a single entry per CDR3 protein. The sample consists of more than 750,000 distinct CDR3 sequences, roughly 28% of them appearing once. This sample stems from a study of blood T cells in healthy people across ages. Overall study findings and caveats: TCR beta diversity per million T cells fell roughly linearly with age.

V was pared by 5 bases and J by 1 base, with 14 bases of the junction left unmatched. CDR3 length: 16 amino acids. CDR1 and CDR2 (germline): DFQATT, SNEGSKA (reference sequence). The same sample was also used in a study of T cells of mothers and their children. That study reports: Each mother gave over 8 million TCR beta CDR3 reads; each child, around 2.8 million.

The source is a woman between 40 and 55 years old in good health. The chain links TRBV20-1 to TRBJ2-7; TRBD2 agrees at 7 bases. Sequencing was done on a sample of blood. DNA for the CDR3: TGCAGTGCTTTCGGGACGCTAGCGGTTGATTCCTACGAGCAGTACTTC. This encodes CSAFGTLAVDSYEQYF.